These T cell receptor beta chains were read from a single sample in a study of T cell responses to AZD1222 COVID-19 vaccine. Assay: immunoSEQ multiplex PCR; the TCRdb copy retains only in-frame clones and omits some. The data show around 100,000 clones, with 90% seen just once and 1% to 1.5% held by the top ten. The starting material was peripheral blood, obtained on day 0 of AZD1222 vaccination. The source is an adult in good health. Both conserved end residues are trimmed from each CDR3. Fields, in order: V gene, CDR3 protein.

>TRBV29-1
SVFSGASTDTQY
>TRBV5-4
ASSLLGGSSYNEQF
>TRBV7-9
ASSARGVEGNTIY
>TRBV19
ASTQGPEIKVHGELF
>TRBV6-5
ASSYLGQANYGYT
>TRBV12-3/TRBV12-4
ASTPAYGYT
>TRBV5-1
ASSPGAWTGYYEQY
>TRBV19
ASSWLAEKETQY
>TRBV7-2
ASSFMGDTTYGYT
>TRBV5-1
ASSPTQLATNEKLF
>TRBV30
AWSVRTGRTQPQH
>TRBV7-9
ASSITSGGDNEQF
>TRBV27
ASSIAGAGTDTQY
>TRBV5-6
ASSLISRSETQY